Below are 8 T cell receptor beta chains sequenced from a single sample in a study of shared clonotypes between healthy human individuals (dated by TCRdb to 2019 to 2021). The library came from the immunoSEQ multiplex PCR assay. TCRdb retrieved this table from immuneACCESS and kept in-frame rearrangements only. Not all clones are present; in checked studies, unresolved V genes account for under half, and no reason is known for the remainder. For this sample the table gives more than 2 million clones, of which 85% to 95% were detected only once. Around 1.1% of the sample lies in the top ten. For the CD8 naive samples, CD45RO-negative cells were positively selected for CCR7, yielding a CD45RA+CCR7+ population from which TemRA cells were excluded. Sequenced: naive CD8+ T cells sorted from blood. The meaning of the sample's cell subset or site label: CD45RA+CCR7+. These receptors originate from a man aged 18 to 30 in good health.

This clone has a single count. This CDR3 reads CSVQGDEDYGYTF. The CDR3 region has the DNA TGCAGCGTGCAGGGGGATGAGGACTATGGCTACACCTTC. V is TRBV29-1 and J is TRBJ1-2, with 7 positions matching TRBD1. Germline CDR1 is SQVTM and CDR2 is ANQGSEA. The CDR3 is 13 amino acids. V trimming: 6 bases; J trimming: 3 bases; junction bases outside the gene matches: 7.

This clone appeared once. The chain links TRBV10-2 to TRBJ2-5, with D perhaps TRBD1 (6 bases). The germline gives CDR1 WSHSY, CDR2 SAAADI. With 0 bases removed from V and 5 bases from J, the gap between germline ends came to 10 bases. The CDR3 loop spans 14 amino acids. The CDR3 DNA follows: TGCGCCAGCAGTGAGTCCCAGCAGGGGGAGACCCAGTACTTC. Translating it yields CASSESQQGETQYF.

A single count supports this clone. V is TRBV7-9 and J is TRBJ2-1; TRBD2 matches at 10 bases. Germline V CDR1 and CDR2: SEHNR, FQNEAQ (reference sequence). The J segment lost 2 bases and the V segment lost 1 base, leaving 5 bases of the junction unmatched. The CDR3 runs 17 residues. CDR3 residues: CASSLGELAGPYNEQFF. In nucleotides, the CDR3 is TGTGCCAGCAGCTTAGGGGAACTAGCGGGACCCTACAATGAGCAGTTCTTC.

As concerns this clone: Other DNA sequences in the sample encode the same CDR3. CDR3 sequence reads: CASSLDYTEAFF. The CDR3 DNA reads TGTGCCAGCAGCTTAGATTACACTGAAGCTTTCTTT. The V call is TRBV7-9, the J call TRBJ1-1; the D is unclear. CDR3 length: 12 amino acids. Germline loops: CDR1 SEHNR, CDR2 FQNEAQ (reference sequence). V lost 1 base and J 3 bases, leaving 3 bases between the germline ends.

The chain couples TRBV4-3 to TRBJ1-5, with a tentative D call TRBD1 (5 bases). Germline V CDR1 and CDR2: LGHNA, YSLEER. The length of the CDR3 is 16 residues. The V end lost 0 bases, the J end lost 6 bases, and 15 bases lay between the germline ends. The CDR3 reads CASSQDFQGDIQPQHF. The CDR3 bases are TGCGCCAGCAGCCAAGATTTCCAGGGCGATATTCAGCCCCAGCATTTT.

The CDR3 is CASNKRDSKDDEQYF. The CDR3, as DNA: TGTGCCAGCAATAAACGGGACAGCAAAGACGACGAGCAGTACTTC. The rearrangement links TRBV6-6 to TRBJ2-7; TRBD1 agrees at 7 bases. Trimming at V came to 7 bases and at J to 5 bases, leaving 14 bases not matched to a gene. Per germline, CDR1 MNHNY and CDR2 SVGAGI (reference sequence). CDR3 size: 15 residues.

This sequence joins TRBV30 and TRBJ2-1; possible D gene TRBD2, 5 bases. Germline CDR1 and CDR2: GTSNPN and SVGIG (reference sequence). With 0 bases removed from V and 4 bases from J, the gap between germline ends came to 13 bases. This CDR3 region has 15 residues. The CDR3 loop reads CAWSVGPAEYNEQFF. In DNA form, the CDR3 reads TGTGCCTGGAGTGTAGGCCCAGCGGAGTACAATGAGCAGTTCTTC. The full variable domain, in which reference TRBV30 and TRBJ2-1 provide the parts outside the CDR3, is SQTIHQWPATLVQPVGSPLSLECTVEGTSNPNLYWYRQAAGRGLQLLFYSVGIGQISSEVPQNLSASRPQDRQFILSSKKLLLSDSGFYLCAWSVGPAEYNEQFFGPGTRLTVL.

V is TRBV6-5 and J is TRBJ1-1; D is undetermined. V lost 10 bases, J lost 2 bases, and 14 bases lay in between. From germline, CDR1 is MNHEY and CDR2 SVGAGI. CDR3 length: 13 residues. The CDR3: CATQQSYNTEAFF. Here the CDR3 DNA reads TGTGCCACCCAGCAGTCATATAACACTGAAGCTTTCTTT.